One and the same sample provided the 20 T cell receptor beta chains below, sequenced in a study of cytomegalovirus exposure and HLA in healthy donors. Amplification used 60 Vbeta primers and 13 Jbeta primers. Sequencing was performed with immunoSEQ multiplex PCR; in TCRdb, only in-frame clones are kept and a portion is missing. The table has approximately 150,000 clones, approximately 82% seen once. Sequencing was carried out using PBMCs. The receptors originated from a man between 18 and 35 years old in good health and CMV-seropositive.

The chain couples TRBV2 to TRBJ1-1; the match to TRBD1 covers 8 bases. The CDR3 runs to 16 residues. CDR1 is SNHLY and CDR2 is FYNNEI in the germline V gene. The V segment lost 4 bases and the J segment 4 bases; nucleotides outside the gene matches: 11. The CDR3 loop reads CASSGGPTGGGTEAFF. Here the CDR3 DNA reads TGTGCCAGCAGTGGGGGCCCCACAGGGGGTGGCACTGAAGCTTTCTTT.

This clone was seen more than once but under ten times. The chain has TRBV10-2 and TRBJ1-2; a weak D match, TRBD1 (5 bases). The CDR3 totals 14 residues. Between the trimmed V and J ends, which lost 8 bases and 5 bases, there was a span of 18 bases. Germline-derived CDR1 and CDR2 are WSHSY and SAAADI. The CDR3 loop is CASQPTATAYGYTF. In nucleotides, the CDR3 is TGCGCCAGCCAACCGACAGCGACCGCGTATGGCTACACCTTC.

The rearrangement uses TRBV5-1 and TRBJ1-1; 7 nucleotides agree with TRBD1. Germline CDR1 is SGHRS and CDR2 is YFSETQ. V gave up 0 bases and J gave up 0 bases; unmatched junction bases: 5. The CDR3 is made up of 16 amino acids. The CDR3 region is CASSLDETGLNTEAFF. The CDR3, as DNA: TGCGCCAGCAGCTTGGATGAGACAGGGTTGAACACTGAAGCTTTCTTT.

The rearrangement links TRBV11-2 to TRBJ2-7; 11 bases fit TRBD1. CDR1 and CDR2 (germline): SGHAT, FQNNGV. CDR3 length: 16 residues. The junction had 9 bases not matched to a gene; V was cut back by 5 bases and J by 3 bases. CDR3 coding DNA: TGTGCCAGCAGCCCCCCGGGACAGGGGGTTTTCTACGAGCAGTACTTC. Protein: CASSPPGQGVFYEQYF.

This clone was detected a few times. The V call is TRBV4-1, the J call TRBJ2-7, with D possibly TRBD2 on 5 matching bases. CDR3 length equals 13 residues. The V gene's germline CDR1 is MGHRA and CDR2 YSYEKL. V was trimmed by 0 bases and J by 10 bases, leaving 13 bases between them. The CDR3 bases are TGCGCCAGCAGCCAAGATCGGGGAAGTCGACAGTACTTC. It codes for CASSQDRGSRQYF.

This chain joins TRBV5-5 and TRBJ1-5; 9 nucleotides line up with TRBD1. Germline V CDR1 and CDR2: SGHKS, YYEKEE (reference sequence). J gave up 6 bases and V 4 bases, and 8 bases lay outside the gene matches. The CDR3 totals 15 residues. The chain's CDR3 is CASSLDRGVSQPQHF. CDR3 sequence (DNA): TGTGCCAGCAGCCTAGACAGGGGGGTAAGTCAGCCCCAGCATTTT. The full variable domain, with the rest looked up from reference TRBV5-5 and TRBJ1-5, is DAGVTQSPTHLIKTRGQQVTLRCSPISGHKSVSWYQQVLGQGPQFIFQYYEKEERGRGNFPDRFSARQFPNYSSELNVNALLLGDSALYLCASSLDRGVSQPQHFGDGTRLSIL.

The gene calls are TRBV4-1 and TRBJ1-4, with a tentative D call TRBD1 (6 bases). Germline CDR1 and CDR2: MGHRA and YSYEKL. The CDR3 contains 15 residues. The V end lost 4 bases, the J end lost 0 bases, and 9 bases lay between the germline ends. The CDR3: CASSRGGPTNEKLFF. The DNA for the CDR3 is TGCGCCAGCAGCCGAGGGGGTCCAACTAATGAAAAACTGTTTTTT.

The chain recombines TRBV29-1 with TRBJ2-7; tentative D call: TRBD1 (6 bases). V was shortened by 2 bases and J by 3 bases, with 11 bases between the two germline ends. The germline CDR1 and CDR2 sequences are SQVTM and ANQGSEA. The CDR3 spans 13 residues. CDR3 sequence (DNA): TGCAGCGTTGAATTACAGGGAAACTACGAGCAGTACTTC. It specifies CSVELQGNYEQYF.

The chain employs TRBV2 and TRBJ1-2, with 7 positions matching TRBD1. CDR3 length: 12 amino acids. V lost 11 bases, J lost 8 bases, and 11 bases stayed unmatched. Per the germline V gene, CDR1 is SNHLY and CDR2 is FYNNEI. Here the CDR3 DNA reads TGTGCCCGGCAGGGGGATCAGCGGGGCTACACCTTC. It yields the protein CARQGDQRGYTF.

V and J are TRBV14 and TRBJ1-1; TRBD1 aligns across 8 bases. Trimming took 0 bases from V and 0 from J; bases not matched to a gene: 3. Germline lookup yields CDR1 SGHDN and CDR2 FVKESK. This CDR3 has 16 residues. The CDR3 DNA reads as TGTGCCAGCAGCCAAGATCCAGGGGGCATGAACACTGAAGCTTTCTTT. As protein: CASSQDPGGMNTEAFF.

The chain recombines TRBV6-5 with TRBJ1-5; TRBD1 matches 10 bases. The CDR3 has 15 residues. V lost 5 bases, J lost 9 bases, and 10 bases stayed unmatched. Germline V gives CDR1 MNHEY, CDR2 SVGAGI. CDR3 sequence: CASSLGQGRGWPQHF. Written as DNA, the CDR3 is TGTGCCAGCAGTCTGGGACAGGGGCGAGGGTGGCCCCAGCATTTT.

The chain is built from TRBV27 and TRBJ2-2, with D tentatively TRBD2 (7 bases). CDR3 length: 15 residues. Germline values: CDR1 MNHEY, CDR2 SMNVEV (reference sequence). With 2 bases removed from V and 4 bases from J, the gap between germline ends came to 11 bases. This chain's CDR3 is CASSLGGGSTGELFF. CDR3 nucleotides: TGTGCCAGCAGTTTAGGGGGCGGGAGCACCGGGGAGCTGTTTTTT.

This rearrangement joins TRBV28 to TRBJ2-2; 7 nucleotides line up with TRBD2. Germline V CDR1 and CDR2: MDHEN, SYDVKM. V was pared by 8 bases and J by 1 base, with 7 bases of the junction left unmatched. The CDR3 length is 15 residues. The CDR3 is CASLSPSGNTGELFF. The CDR3 bases are TGTGCCAGCCTTTCCCCTAGCGGGAACACCGGGGAGCTGTTTTTT. The variable domain in full, completed from reference TRBV28 and TRBJ2-2, reads DVKVTQSSRYLVKRTGEKVFLECVQDMDHENMFWYRQDPGLGLRLIYFSYDVKMKEKGDIPEGYSVSREKKERFSLILESASTNQTSMYLCASLSPSGNTGELFFGEGSRLTVL.

The genes are TRBV9 and TRBJ2-2, with a tentative D call TRBD2 (7 bases). CDR1 and CDR2 from the germline V gene are SGDLS and YYNGEE. V was clipped by 0 bases and J by 4 bases, with 13 bases between them. This CDR3 comprises 16 residues. Written as DNA, the CDR3 is TGTGCCAGCAGCGTAGTGGGGGAGGGGGTCACCGGGGAGCTGTTTTTT. Its protein is CASSVVGEGVTGELFF.

The table lists this clone with a few counts. The rearrangement uses TRBV4-2 and TRBJ2-2; TRBD2 aligns across 8 bases. V lost 3 bases, J lost 1 base, and 4 bases stayed unmatched. Germline CDR1 is LGHNA and CDR2 is YNFKEQ. The CDR3 contains 16 residues. The CDR3 DNA follows: TGTGCCAGCAGCCATTCGGGACTAGAGAACACCGGGGAGCTGTTTTTT. Translating gives CASSHSGLENTGELFF.

J is TRBJ2-1 and V is TRBV27; 7 nucleotides align to TRBD2. This CDR3 is built from 15 residues. Germline CDR1 MNHEY, CDR2 SMNVEV (reference sequence). After removal of 5 bases from V and 14 bases from J, the junction contained 18 bases not matched to a gene. In DNA form, the CDR3 reads TGTGCCAGCAGTCCGACTATAGCGGGTGCTTCACGTGAGTTCTTC. Amino acid sequence: CASSPTIAGASREFF.

Details on this clone: The junction departs from the called germline gene at one end, perhaps through a read error. The V gene is TRBV7-9, the J gene TRBJ2-7; 9 bases line up with TRBD1. The germline gives CDR1 SEHNR, CDR2 FQNEAQ (reference sequence). CDR3 length: 16 amino acids. CDR3 region: CSSSEGDRVFRNEQYF. The CDR3 DNA follows: TGTTCCAGCAGCGAGGGGGACAGGGTGTTTCGGAACGAGCAGTACTTC.

This clone was seen once. Other DNA sequences of this sample code for an identical CDR3. J is TRBJ2-1 and V is TRBV6-5; 8 nucleotides line up with TRBD2. V dropped 5 bases and J dropped 0; count of bases not matched to a gene: 3. The CDR3 spans 15 residues. Germline values: CDR1 MNHEY, CDR2 SVGAGI. The CDR3: CASSRSGSSYNEQFF. For the CDR3, the DNA is TGTGCCAGCAGTCGAAGCGGGAGCTCCTACAATGAGCAGTTCTTC.

The chain employs TRBV7-2 and TRBJ2-2; TRBD2 matches 7 bases. Trimming at V came to 5 bases and at J to 6 bases, leaving 3 bases not matched to a gene. The CDR3 length is 13 residues. Germline V CDR1 and CDR2: SGHTA, FQGNSA. CDR3 coding DNA: TGTGCCAGCAGCCCCCGGGGGGCCGGGGAGCTGTTTTTT. As protein: CASSPRGAGELFF.

This clone was counted once. The chain recombines TRBV20-1 with TRBJ1-6; the D is unclear. The germline V and J ends were trimmed by 0 bases and 14 bases, with 8 bases remaining between them. The CDR3 sequence is 11 residues long. Germline V gene data show CDR1 as DFQATT and CDR2 as SNEGSKA (reference sequence). This chain's CDR3 is CSARDLLALHF. The CDR3 coding sequence is TGCAGTGCTAGAGATCTTTTAGCCCTCCACTTT.